The clone carrying this T cell receptor (beta chain) has more than one count but fewer than ten. A second PCR, run for about 7 to 11 cycles, used a sample-barcoded 5' primer plus a J-beta primer mix. TCRdb independently ran MiXCR on the 5' RACE reads; one entry per CDR3 protein. The sample has 600,000 to 800,000 distinct CDR3 sequences, roughly half seen once. Germline CDR1 is MNHEY and CDR2 is SVGAGI. The CDR3 has 14 amino acids. Trimming shortened V by 6 bases and J by 4 bases, and 15 bases separated the two germline ends. The sample is drawn from a study of blood T cells in healthy people across ages. For the study at large: Capturing about one barcoded beta molecule per two T cells was achieved by template switching.

V is TRBV6-5 and J is TRBJ1-2, with TRBD1 as a possible D gene (5 bases). This sequence was found in a woman aged 80 or over in good health. The sample comprised blood. The CDR3 nucleotides read TGTGCCAGCAGAGAAACCGGGACCCCCTATGGCTACACCTTC. Translation: CASRETGTPYGYTF.